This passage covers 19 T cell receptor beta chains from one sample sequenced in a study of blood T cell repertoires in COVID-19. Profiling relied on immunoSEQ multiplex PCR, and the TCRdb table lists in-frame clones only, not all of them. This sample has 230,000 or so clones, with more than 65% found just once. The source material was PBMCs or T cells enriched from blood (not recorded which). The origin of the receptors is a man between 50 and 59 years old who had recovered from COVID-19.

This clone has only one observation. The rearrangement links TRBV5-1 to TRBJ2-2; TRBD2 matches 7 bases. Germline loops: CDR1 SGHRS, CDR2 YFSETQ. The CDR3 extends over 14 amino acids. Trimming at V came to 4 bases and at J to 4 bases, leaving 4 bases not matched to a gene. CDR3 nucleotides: TGCGCCAGCAGCCCCAGCGGGGCCACCGGGGAGCTGTTTTTT. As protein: CASSPSGATGELFF.

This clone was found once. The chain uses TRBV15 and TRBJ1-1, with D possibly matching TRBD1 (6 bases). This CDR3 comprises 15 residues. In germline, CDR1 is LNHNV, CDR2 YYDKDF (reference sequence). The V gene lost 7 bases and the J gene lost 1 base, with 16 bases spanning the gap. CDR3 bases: TGTGCCACCAACCCGACGGGACAACAGAACACTGAAGCTTTCTTT. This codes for CATNPTGQQNTEAFF.

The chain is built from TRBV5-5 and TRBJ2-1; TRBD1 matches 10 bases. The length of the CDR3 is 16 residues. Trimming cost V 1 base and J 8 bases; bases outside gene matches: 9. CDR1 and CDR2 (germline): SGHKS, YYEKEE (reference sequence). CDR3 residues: CASSLRRDRGVHEQFF. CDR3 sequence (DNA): TGTGCCAGCAGCTTGAGGCGGGACAGGGGAGTGCATGAGCAGTTCTTC. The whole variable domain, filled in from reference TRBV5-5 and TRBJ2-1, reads DAGVTQSPTHLIKTRGQQVTLRCSPISGHKSVSWYQQVLGQGPQFIFQYYEKEERGRGNFPDRFSARQFPNYSSELNVNALLLGDSALYLCASSLRRDRGVHEQFFGPGTRLTVL.

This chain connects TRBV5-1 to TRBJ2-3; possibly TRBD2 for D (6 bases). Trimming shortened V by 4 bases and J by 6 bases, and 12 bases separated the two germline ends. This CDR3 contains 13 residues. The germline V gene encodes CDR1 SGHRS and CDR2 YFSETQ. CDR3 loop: CASSPGLRDTQYF. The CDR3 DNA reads TGCGCCAGCAGCCCGGGACTGCGGGATACGCAGTATTTT.

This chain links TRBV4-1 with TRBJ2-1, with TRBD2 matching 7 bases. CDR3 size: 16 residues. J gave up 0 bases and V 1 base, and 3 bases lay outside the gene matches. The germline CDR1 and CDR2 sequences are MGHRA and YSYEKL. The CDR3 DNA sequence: TGCGCCAGCAGCCAAGGGCTAGCGGTCTCCTACAATGAGCAGTTCTTC. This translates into CASSQGLAVSYNEQFF.

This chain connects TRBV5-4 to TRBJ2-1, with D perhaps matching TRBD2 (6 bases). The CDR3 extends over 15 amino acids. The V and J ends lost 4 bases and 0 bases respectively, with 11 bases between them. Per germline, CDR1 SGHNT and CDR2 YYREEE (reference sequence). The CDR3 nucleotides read TGTGCCAGCAGCACGACTAGAAGCTCCTACAATGAGCAGTTCTTC. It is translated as CASSTTRSSYNEQFF.

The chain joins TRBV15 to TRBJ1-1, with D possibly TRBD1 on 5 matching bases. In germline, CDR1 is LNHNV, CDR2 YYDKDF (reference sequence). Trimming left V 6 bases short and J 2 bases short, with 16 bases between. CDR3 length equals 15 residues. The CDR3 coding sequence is TGTGCCACCAGTCAAGTTCAGGGTTACAACACTGAAGCTTTCTTT. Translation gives CATSQVQGYNTEAFF.

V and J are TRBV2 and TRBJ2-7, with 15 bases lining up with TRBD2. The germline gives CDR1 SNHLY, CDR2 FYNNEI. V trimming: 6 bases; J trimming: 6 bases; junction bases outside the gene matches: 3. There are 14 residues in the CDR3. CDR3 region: CASSRTSGGVEQYF. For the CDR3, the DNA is TGTGCCAGCAGCCGGACTAGCGGGGGGGTCGAGCAGTACTTC.

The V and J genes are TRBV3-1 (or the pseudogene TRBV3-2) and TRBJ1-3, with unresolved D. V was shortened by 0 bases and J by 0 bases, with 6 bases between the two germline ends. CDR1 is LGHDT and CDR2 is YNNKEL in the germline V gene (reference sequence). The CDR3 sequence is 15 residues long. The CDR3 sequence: CASSQEGSSGNTIYF. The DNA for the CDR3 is TGTGCCAGCAGCCAAGAGGGGAGCTCTGGAAACACCATATATTTT.

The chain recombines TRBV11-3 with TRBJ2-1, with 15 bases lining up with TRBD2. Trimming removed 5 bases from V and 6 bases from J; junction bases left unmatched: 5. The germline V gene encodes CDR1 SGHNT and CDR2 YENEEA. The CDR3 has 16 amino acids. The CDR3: CASSPGLAGGPNEQFF. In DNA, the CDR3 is TGTGCCAGCAGCCCGGGACTAGCGGGAGGTCCCAATGAGCAGTTCTTC.

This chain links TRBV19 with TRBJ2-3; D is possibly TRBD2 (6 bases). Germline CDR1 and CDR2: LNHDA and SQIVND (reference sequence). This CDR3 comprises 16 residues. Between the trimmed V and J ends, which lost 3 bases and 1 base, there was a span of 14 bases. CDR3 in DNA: TGTGCCAGTAGTATGGCGGCGGGATGGGGCACAGATACGCAGTATTTT. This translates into CASSMAAGWGTDTQYF. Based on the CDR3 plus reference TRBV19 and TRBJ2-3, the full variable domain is DGGITQSPKYLFRKEGQNVTLSCEQNLNHDAMYWYRQDPGQGLRLIYYSQIVNDFQKGDIAEGYSVSREKKESFPLTVTSAQKNPTAFYLCASSMAAGWGTDTQYFGPGTRLTVL.

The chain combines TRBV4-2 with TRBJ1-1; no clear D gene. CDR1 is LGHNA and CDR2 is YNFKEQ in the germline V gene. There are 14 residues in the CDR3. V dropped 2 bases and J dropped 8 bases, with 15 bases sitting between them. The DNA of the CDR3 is TGTGCCAGCAGCCAATCCGCGTACGGAGGAGAAGCTTTCTTT. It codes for CASSQSAYGGEAFF.

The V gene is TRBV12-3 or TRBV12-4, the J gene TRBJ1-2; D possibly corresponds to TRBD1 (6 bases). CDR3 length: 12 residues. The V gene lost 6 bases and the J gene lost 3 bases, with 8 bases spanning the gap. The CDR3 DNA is TGTGCCAGCAGCCAGGGGTACTATGGCTACACCTTC. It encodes CASSQGYYGYTF.

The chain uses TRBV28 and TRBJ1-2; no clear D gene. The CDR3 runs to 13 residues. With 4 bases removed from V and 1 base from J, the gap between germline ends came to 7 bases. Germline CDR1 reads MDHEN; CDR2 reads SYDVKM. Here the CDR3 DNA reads TGTGCCAGCAGTTCAGACATTAACTATGGCTACACCTTC. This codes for CASSSDINYGYTF.

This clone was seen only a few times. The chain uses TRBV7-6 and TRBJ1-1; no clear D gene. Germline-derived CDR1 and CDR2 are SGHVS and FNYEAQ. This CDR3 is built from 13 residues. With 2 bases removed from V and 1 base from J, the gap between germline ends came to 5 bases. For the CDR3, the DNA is TGTGCCAGCAGCTTATCAGAGAACACTGAAGCTTTCTTT. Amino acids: CASSLSENTEAFF.

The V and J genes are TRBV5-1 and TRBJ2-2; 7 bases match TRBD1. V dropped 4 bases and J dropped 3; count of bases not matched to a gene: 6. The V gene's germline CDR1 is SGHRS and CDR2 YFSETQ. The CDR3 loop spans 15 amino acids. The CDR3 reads CASSPAGTDTGELFF. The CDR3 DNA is TGCGCCAGCAGCCCGGCCGGGACAGACACCGGGGAGCTGTTTTTT.

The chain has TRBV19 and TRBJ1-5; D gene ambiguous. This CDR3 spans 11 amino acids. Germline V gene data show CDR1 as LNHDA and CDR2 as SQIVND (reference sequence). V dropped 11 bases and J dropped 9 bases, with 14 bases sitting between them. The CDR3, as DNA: TGTGCCGCTCCTCTAATGTGGCCCCAGCATTTT. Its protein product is CAAPLMWPQHF.

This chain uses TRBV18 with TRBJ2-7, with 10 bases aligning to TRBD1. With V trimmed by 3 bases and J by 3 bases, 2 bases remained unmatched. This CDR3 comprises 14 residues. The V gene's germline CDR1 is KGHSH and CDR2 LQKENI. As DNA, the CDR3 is TGTGCCAGCTCACCGACAGGGGGCTTCTACGAGCAGTACTTC. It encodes CASSPTGGFYEQYF.

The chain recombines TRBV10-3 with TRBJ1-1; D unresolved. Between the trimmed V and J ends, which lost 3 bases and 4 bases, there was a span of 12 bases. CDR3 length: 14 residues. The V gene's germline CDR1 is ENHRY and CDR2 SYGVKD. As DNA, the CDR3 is TGTGCCATCAGTGATCCTGGATGGGCCACTGAAGCTTTCTTT. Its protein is CAISDPGWATEAFF.